This T cell receptor (beta chain) was sequenced in a study of cytomegalovirus exposure and HLA in healthy donors. Study as a whole: The same platform was used for the 130 or so validation repertoires as for the approximately 670 first-cohort repertoires, as reported in a later analysis. Study-wide results and caveats: Most TCR sequences were seen very rarely across donors, but some public TCRs occurred in many. Listed as cytomegalovirus-associated were over 150 TCR beta chains. High sensitivity and specificity were reportedly achieved when the classifier diagnosed cytomegalovirus status.

Produced via immunoSEQ multiplex PCR; TCRdb's table is partial and in-frame only. Counted here are roughly 310,000 clones, nearly 90% occurring once; the ten biggest clones make up approximately 0.95%. This CDR3 comprises 16 residues. Germline-derived CDR1 and CDR2 are LGHNA and YNFKEQ. The V gene lost 0 bases and the J gene lost 3 bases, with 14 bases spanning the gap. This clone was observed a few times. Its matching antigen is unknown. The sequence was collected from a man in his thirties or forties in good health and CMV-seronegative. This chain connects TRBV4-2 to TRBJ1-2; D perhaps matches TRBD1 (6 bases). Sample: PBMCs. The CDR3 is CASSQEPAGADYGYTF. The DNA of the CDR3 is TGTGCCAGCAGCCAAGAACCAGCAGGGGCGGACTATGGCTACACCTTC.